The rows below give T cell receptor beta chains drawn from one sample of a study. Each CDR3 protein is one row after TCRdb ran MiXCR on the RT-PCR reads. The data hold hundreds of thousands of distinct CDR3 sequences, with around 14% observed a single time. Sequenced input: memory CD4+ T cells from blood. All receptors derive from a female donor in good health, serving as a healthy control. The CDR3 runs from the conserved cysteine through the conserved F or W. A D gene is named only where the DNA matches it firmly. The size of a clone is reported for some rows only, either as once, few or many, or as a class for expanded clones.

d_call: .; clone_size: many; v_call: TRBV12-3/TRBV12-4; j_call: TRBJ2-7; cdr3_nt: TGTGCGATCAGCCCACCGGACAGGGAGGGCTACGAGCAGTACTTC; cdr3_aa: CAISPPDREGYEQYF
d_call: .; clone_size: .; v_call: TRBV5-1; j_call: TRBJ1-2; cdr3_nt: TGCGCCAGCAGCTTGGCCGGGAGGGATGGCTACACCTTC; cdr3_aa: CASSLAGRDGYTF
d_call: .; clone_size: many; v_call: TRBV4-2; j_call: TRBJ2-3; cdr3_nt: TGTGCCAGCAGCCAACGGGATAGCTTGACAGATACGCAGTATTTT; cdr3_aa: CASSQRDSLTDTQYF
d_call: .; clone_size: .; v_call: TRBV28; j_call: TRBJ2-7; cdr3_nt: TGTGCCAGCGCCGACTACGAGCAGTACTTC; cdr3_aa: CASADYEQYF
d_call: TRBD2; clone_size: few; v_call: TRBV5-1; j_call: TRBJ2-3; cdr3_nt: TGCGCCAGCAGCCTCGTAGCGGGGACTAGCACAGATACGCAGTATTTT; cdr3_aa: CASSLVAGTSTDTQYF
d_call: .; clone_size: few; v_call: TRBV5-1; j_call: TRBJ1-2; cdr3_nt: TGCGCCAGCAGCTCAAGCGACGGGAACTATGGCTACACCTTC; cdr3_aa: CASSSSDGNYGYTF
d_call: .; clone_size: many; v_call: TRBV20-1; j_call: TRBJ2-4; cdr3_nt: TGCAGTGCTAGAGACCGGACTAGGGGGGGGGAAAACATTCAGTACTTC; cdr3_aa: CSARDRTRGGENIQYF
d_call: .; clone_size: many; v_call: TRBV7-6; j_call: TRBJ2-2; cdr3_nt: TGTGCCAGCAGCCACGCTATCCAGGGAGCCGGGGAGCTGTTTTTT; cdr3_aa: CASSHAIQGAGELFF
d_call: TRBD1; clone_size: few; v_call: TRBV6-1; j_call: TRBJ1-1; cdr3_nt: TGTGCCAGCAGTTCCCCGGGACAGGGTTGGACTGAAGCTTTCTTT; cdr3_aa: CASSSPGQGWTEAFF
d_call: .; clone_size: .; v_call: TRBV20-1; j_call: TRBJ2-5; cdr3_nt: TGCAGTGCGGGAGCGATAGGGGGTTTAGGAGAGACCCAGTACTTC; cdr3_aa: CSAGAIGGLGETQYF
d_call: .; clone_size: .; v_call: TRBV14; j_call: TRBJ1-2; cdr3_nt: TGTTCCAGCAGCCAAAATGCAGGGAAGAGCTACACCTTC; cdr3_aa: CSSSQNAGKSYTF
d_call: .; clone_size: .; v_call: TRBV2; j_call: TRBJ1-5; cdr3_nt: TGTGCCAGCAGTGAAGCGCAAGGGTTTGCGCAGCCCCAGCATTTT; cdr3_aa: CASSEAQGFAQPQHF
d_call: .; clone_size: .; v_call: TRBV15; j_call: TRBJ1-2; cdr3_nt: TGTGCCACCAGGCACGGTGAGGCAGGGGTGAGGTATGGCTACACCTTC; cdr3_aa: CATRHGEAGVRYGYTF
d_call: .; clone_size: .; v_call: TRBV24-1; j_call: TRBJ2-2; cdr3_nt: TGTGCCACCAGTGATTTTGGGCAGGCGAGCACCGGGGAGCTGTTTTTT; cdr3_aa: CATSDFGQASTGELFF
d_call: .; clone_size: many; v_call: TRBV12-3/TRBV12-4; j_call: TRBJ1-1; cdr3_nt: TGTGCCAGCAGTTTGGTCACGAACACTGAAGCTTTCTTT; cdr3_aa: CASSLVTNTEAFF
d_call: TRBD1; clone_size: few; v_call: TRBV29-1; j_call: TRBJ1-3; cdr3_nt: TGCAGCGTTGAAGACGGGACAGGGTTAAGTGGAAACACCATATATTTT; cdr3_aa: CSVEDGTGLSGNTIYF
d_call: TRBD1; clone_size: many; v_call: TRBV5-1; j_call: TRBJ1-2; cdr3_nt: TGCGCCAGCAGCCGAGACAGGGGAAGTAACTATGGCTACACCTTC; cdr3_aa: CASSRDRGSNYGYTF
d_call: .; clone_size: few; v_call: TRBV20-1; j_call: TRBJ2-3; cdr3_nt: TGCAGTGCTAGATCGGGTGACGGTACGCAGTATTTT; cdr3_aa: CSARSGDGTQYF
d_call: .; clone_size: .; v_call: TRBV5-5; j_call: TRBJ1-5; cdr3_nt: TGTGCCAGCAGCTTGGGGGGTCTGGGAGATCAGCCCCAGCATTTT; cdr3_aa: CASSLGGLGDQPQHF
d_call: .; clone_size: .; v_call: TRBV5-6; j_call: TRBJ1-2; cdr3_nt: TGTGCCAGCAGCTCGGCCGGGGGGGCGAACTATGGCTACACCTTC; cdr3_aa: CASSSAGGANYGYTF
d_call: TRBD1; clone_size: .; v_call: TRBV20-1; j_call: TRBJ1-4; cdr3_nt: TGCAGTGCTAGACCACCGACAGGGGCGGGAGAAAAACTGTTTTTT; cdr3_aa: CSARPPTGAGEKLFF
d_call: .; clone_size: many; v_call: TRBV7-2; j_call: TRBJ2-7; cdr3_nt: TGTGCCAGCAGCCAAGGCCTGGGCGAGCAGTACTTC; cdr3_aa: CASSQGLGEQYF
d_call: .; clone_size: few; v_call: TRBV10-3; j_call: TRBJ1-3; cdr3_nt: TGTGCCATCAGTGCATCTTCCGGGGACACCATATATTTT; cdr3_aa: CAISASSGDTIYF
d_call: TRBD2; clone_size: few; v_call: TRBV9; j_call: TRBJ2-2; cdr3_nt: TGTGCCAGCAGCGGAGAGACTAGCGGGAGGGAGCTGTTTTTT; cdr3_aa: CASSGETSGRELFF
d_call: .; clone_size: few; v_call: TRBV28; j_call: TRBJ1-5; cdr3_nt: TGTGCCAGCAGTTTATGGGCCCCAGAGGGAGTTGCTCAGCCCCAGCATTTT; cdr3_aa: CASSLWAPEGVAQPQHF
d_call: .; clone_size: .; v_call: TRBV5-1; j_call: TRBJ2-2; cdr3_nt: TGCGCCAGCAGCTTGGAGGGCAGACGCACCTTGAACACCGGGGAGCTGTTTTTT; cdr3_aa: CASSLEGRRTLNTGELFF
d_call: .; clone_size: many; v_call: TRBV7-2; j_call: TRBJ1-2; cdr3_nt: TGTGCCAGCAGCTTAAGGCAAGCCCCTAACTATGGCTACACCTTC; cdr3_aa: CASSLRQAPNYGYTF
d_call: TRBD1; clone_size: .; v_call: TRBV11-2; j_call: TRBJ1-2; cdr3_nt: TGTGCCAGCAGCTCTAGTATCGGCACGGAGGGGACAGGGGACTATGGCTACACCTTC; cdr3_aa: CASSSSIGTEGTGDYGYTF
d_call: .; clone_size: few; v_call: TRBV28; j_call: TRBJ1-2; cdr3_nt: TGTGCCAGCAGTTTTTCTGATGGCTACACCTTC; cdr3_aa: CASSFSDGYTF
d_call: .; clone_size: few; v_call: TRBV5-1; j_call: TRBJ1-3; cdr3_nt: TGCGCCAGCAGCTTGGCACAGGGTTCTGGAAACACCATATATTTT; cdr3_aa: CASSLAQGSGNTIYF
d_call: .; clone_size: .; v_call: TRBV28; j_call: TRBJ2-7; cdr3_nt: TGTGCCAGCAGCCAAGGGATTACGAGGGAGCAGTACTTC; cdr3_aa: CASSQGITREQYF
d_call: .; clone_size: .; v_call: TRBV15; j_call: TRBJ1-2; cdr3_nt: TGTGCCACCAGCGGCAGAGACCGCTATACCCTTACTGGCTACACCTTC; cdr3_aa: CATSGRDRYTLTGYTF
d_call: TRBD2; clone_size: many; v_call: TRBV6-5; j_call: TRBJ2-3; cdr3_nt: TGTGCCAGCAGGGGACTAGCGGGGACAGATACGCAGTATTTT; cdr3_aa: CASRGLAGTDTQYF
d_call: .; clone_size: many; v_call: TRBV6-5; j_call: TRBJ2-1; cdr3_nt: TGTGCCAGCAGTTACCAACCGGGGTTATACAATGAGCAGTTCTTC; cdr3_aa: CASSYQPGLYNEQFF
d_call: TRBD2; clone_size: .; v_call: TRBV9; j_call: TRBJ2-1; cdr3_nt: TGTGCCAGCAGCGTCCTTCCCGGGACTAGCGGCTACAATGAGCAGTTCTTC; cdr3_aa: CASSVLPGTSGYNEQFF
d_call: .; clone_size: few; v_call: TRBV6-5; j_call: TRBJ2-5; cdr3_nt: TGTGCCAGCAGACCTCTCCGCGTGAGAGTTGGAACCCAGTACTTC; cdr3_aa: CASRPLRVRVGTQYF
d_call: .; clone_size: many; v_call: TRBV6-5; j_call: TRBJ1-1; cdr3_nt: TGTGCCAGCAGTTACTCGTATGGGGACACTGAAGCTTTCTTT; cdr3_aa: CASSYSYGDTEAFF
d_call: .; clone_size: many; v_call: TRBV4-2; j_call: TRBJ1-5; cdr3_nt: TGTGCCAGCAGCCAAGACGGAGGGCCGAAAGATCAGCCCCAGCATTTT; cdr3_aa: CASSQDGGPKDQPQHF
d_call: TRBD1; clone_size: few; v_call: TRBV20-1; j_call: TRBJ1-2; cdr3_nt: TGCAGTGCTGGGGGACAGGGACGTTATGGCTACACCTTC; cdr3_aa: CSAGGQGRYGYTF
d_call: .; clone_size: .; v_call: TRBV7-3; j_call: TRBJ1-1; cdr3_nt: TGTGCCAGCAGCTTAATTGCAACCGGAGGGACTGAAGCTTTCTTT; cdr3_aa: CASSLIATGGTEAFF
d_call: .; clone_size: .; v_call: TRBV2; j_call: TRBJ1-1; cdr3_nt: TGTGCCAGCAGTGATAACACCGACACTGAAGCTTTCTTT; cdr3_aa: CASSDNTDTEAFF
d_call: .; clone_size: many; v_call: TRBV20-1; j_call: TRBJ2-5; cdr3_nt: TGCAGTGCTAGAACCCCCCGGGAGACCCAGTACTTC; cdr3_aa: CSARTPRETQYF
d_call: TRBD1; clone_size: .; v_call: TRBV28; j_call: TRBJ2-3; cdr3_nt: TGTGCCAGCAAAGGGACAGCTAGTGGAACAGATACGCAGTATTTT; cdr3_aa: CASKGTASGTDTQYF
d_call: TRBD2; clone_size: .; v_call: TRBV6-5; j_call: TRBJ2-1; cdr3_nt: TGTGCCACGCGACTAGCGGGACTACACAATGAGCAGTTCTTC; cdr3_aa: CATRLAGLHNEQFF